The rows below give T cell receptor beta chains drawn from one sample of a study of T cell clones after liver transplantation. Some clones are missing from TCRdb's copy, which holds only in-frame ones; the method was immunoSEQ multiplex PCR. The sample lists about 9,200 clones, around 80% seen once, with around 56% in the top ten. Sample: CD8+ T cells from blood, taken at the 22-month timepoint. These receptors were obtained from a human patient who received a liver transplant. Some T cells may have originated in the graft donor. CDR3s include the opening cysteine and the closing phenylalanine or tryptophan. The order of the fields is V gene, J gene, clone size, D gene, CDR3 protein, CDR3 DNA. A D gene is named only where the DNA matches it firmly. Clone sizes are given selectively: once, few, many, or a class where the clone is expanded.

V gene: TRBV28
J gene: TRBJ2-2
clone size: NA
D gene: TRBD1
CDR3 protein: CASSLAQGTLNTGELFF
CDR3 DNA: TGTGCCAGCAGTTTAGCACAGGGGACCCTTAACACCGGGGAGCTGTTTTTT

V gene: TRBV19
J gene: TRBJ1-5
clone size: NA
D gene: NA
CDR3 protein: CASSIPWAGANQPQHF
CDR3 DNA: TGTGCCAGTAGTATCCCCTGGGCAGGGGCTAATCAGCCCCAGCATTTT

V gene: TRBV27
J gene: TRBJ2-7
clone size: once
D gene: TRBD1
CDR3 protein: CASSLGQGRYEQYF
CDR3 DNA: TGTGCCAGCAGCCTGGGACAGGGGCGGTACGAGCAGTACTTC

V gene: TRBV2
J gene: TRBJ2-7
clone size: NA
D gene: TRBD1
CDR3 protein: CASRREPGQGAYEQYF
CDR3 DNA: TGTGCCAGCAGGAGGGAACCGGGACAGGGGGCCTACGAGCAGTACTTC

V gene: TRBV7-2
J gene: TRBJ1-5
clone size: NA
D gene: NA
CDR3 protein: CASSLLTARNDQPQHF
CDR3 DNA: TGTGCCAGCAGCTTACTTACGGCCAGGAACGATCAGCCCCAGCATTTT

V gene: TRBV7-6
J gene: TRBJ2-1
clone size: few
D gene: TRBD2
CDR3 protein: CASSLVAGGYNEQFF
CDR3 DNA: TGTGCCAGCAGCTTGGTAGCGGGAGGATACAATGAGCAGTTCTTC

V gene: TRBV4-2
J gene: TRBJ1-1
clone size: few
D gene: NA
CDR3 protein: CASRQGGDTEAFF
CDR3 DNA: TGTGCCAGCAGACAGGGTGGAGACACTGAAGCTTTCTTT

V gene: TRBV23-1
J gene: TRBJ2-7
clone size: NA
D gene: NA
CDR3 protein: CASSQDRGTEEQYF
CDR3 DNA: TGCGCCAGCAGTCAAGATCGTGGGACGGAGGAGCAGTACTTC

V gene: TRBV28
J gene: TRBJ2-7
clone size: NA
D gene: TRBD2
CDR3 protein: CASSTTGGGLSYEQYF
CDR3 DNA: TGTGCCAGCAGTACCACCGGGGGGGGTCTTTCCTACGAGCAGTACTTC

V gene: TRBV9
J gene: TRBJ2-3
clone size: NA
D gene: NA
CDR3 protein: CASSSRGTDSGTDTQYF
CDR3 DNA: TGTGCCAGCAGCTCGAGAGGTACGGACAGCGGCACAGATACGCAGTATTTT

V gene: TRBV27
J gene: TRBJ2-3
clone size: NA
D gene: NA
CDR3 protein: CASSFGDTQYF
CDR3 DNA: TGTGCCAGCAGCTTCGGGGATACGCAGTATTTT

V gene: TRBV2
J gene: TRBJ2-1
clone size: once
D gene: NA
CDR3 protein: CASEDGYNEQFF
CDR3 DNA: TGTGCCAGCGAGGACGGTTACAATGAGCAGTTCTTC

V gene: TRBV7-9
J gene: TRBJ1-1
clone size: NA
D gene: NA
CDR3 protein: CASFLIHGGRTEAFF
CDR3 DNA: TGTGCCAGCTTTCTAATCCACGGGGGGAGGACTGAAGCTTTCTTT

V gene: TRBV6-1
J gene: TRBJ2-5
clone size: NA
D gene: NA
CDR3 protein: CATQVDEKETQYF
CDR3 DNA: TGTGCCACGCAGGTAGACGAGAAAGAGACCCAGTACTTC

V gene: TRBV21-1
J gene: TRBJ1-5
clone size: NA
D gene: NA
CDR3 protein: CASSKKGPGHQHF
CDR3 DNA: TGTGCCAGCAGCAAAAAAGGCCCGGGACACCAGCATTTT

V gene: TRBV4-1
J gene: TRBJ2-7
clone size: NA
D gene: NA
CDR3 protein: CASSQAQTTASYEQYF
CDR3 DNA: TGCGCCAGCAGCCAAGCTCAGACGACAGCCTCCTACGAGCAGTACTTC

V gene: TRBV7-9
J gene: TRBJ2-2
clone size: NA
D gene: TRBD1
CDR3 protein: CASSLSPGQSNTGELFF
CDR3 DNA: TGTGCCAGCAGCTTAAGTCCGGGACAGTCGAACACCGGGGAGCTGTTTTTT

V gene: TRBV5-4
J gene: TRBJ2-5
clone size: NA
D gene: TRBD2
CDR3 protein: CASSFRLAGGQETQYF
CDR3 DNA: TGTGCCAGCAGCTTCAGGCTAGCGGGGGGGCAAGAGACCCAGTACTTC

V gene: TRBV5-3
J gene: TRBJ1-1
clone size: NA
D gene: NA
CDR3 protein: CASRFGGNTEAFF
CDR3 DNA: TGTGCCAGCAGGTTCGGCGGGAACACTGAAGCTTTCTTT

V gene: TRBV28
J gene: TRBJ1-5
clone size: NA
D gene: NA
CDR3 protein: CASSLRGPINQPQHF
CDR3 DNA: TGTGCCAGCAGTTTAAGAGGACCGATCAATCAGCCCCAGCATTTT

V gene: TRBV2
J gene: TRBJ2-2
clone size: NA
D gene: NA
CDR3 protein: CASNDRKAGELFF
CDR3 DNA: TGTGCCAGCAACGACAGGAAAGCAGGGGAGCTGTTTTTT

V gene: TRBV7-6
J gene: TRBJ2-7
clone size: medium-sized
D gene: TRBD1
CDR3 protein: CASSSDRGEQYF
CDR3 DNA: TGTGCCAGCAGCTCTGACAGGGGCGAGCAGTACTTC

V gene: TRBV7-9
J gene: TRBJ2-7
clone size: NA
D gene: TRBD2
CDR3 protein: CASSPREADTYEQYF
CDR3 DNA: TGTGCCAGCAGCCCCCGGGAGGCAGACACCTACGAGCAGTACTTC